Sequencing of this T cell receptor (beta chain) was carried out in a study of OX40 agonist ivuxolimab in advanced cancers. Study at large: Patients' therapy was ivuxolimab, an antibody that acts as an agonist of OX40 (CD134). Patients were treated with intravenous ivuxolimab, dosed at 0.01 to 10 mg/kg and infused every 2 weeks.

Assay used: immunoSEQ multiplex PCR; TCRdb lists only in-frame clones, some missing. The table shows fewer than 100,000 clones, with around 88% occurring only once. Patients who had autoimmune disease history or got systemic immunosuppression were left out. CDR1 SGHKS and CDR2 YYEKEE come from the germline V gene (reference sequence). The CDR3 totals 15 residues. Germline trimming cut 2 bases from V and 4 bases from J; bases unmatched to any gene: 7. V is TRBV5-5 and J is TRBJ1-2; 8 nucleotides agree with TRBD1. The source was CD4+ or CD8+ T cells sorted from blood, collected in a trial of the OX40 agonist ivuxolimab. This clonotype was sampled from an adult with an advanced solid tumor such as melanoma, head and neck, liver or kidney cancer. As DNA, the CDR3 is TGTGCCAGCAGCTTAGGGTATCAGGGGGCCTATGGCTACACCTTC. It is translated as CASSLGYQGAYGYTF.